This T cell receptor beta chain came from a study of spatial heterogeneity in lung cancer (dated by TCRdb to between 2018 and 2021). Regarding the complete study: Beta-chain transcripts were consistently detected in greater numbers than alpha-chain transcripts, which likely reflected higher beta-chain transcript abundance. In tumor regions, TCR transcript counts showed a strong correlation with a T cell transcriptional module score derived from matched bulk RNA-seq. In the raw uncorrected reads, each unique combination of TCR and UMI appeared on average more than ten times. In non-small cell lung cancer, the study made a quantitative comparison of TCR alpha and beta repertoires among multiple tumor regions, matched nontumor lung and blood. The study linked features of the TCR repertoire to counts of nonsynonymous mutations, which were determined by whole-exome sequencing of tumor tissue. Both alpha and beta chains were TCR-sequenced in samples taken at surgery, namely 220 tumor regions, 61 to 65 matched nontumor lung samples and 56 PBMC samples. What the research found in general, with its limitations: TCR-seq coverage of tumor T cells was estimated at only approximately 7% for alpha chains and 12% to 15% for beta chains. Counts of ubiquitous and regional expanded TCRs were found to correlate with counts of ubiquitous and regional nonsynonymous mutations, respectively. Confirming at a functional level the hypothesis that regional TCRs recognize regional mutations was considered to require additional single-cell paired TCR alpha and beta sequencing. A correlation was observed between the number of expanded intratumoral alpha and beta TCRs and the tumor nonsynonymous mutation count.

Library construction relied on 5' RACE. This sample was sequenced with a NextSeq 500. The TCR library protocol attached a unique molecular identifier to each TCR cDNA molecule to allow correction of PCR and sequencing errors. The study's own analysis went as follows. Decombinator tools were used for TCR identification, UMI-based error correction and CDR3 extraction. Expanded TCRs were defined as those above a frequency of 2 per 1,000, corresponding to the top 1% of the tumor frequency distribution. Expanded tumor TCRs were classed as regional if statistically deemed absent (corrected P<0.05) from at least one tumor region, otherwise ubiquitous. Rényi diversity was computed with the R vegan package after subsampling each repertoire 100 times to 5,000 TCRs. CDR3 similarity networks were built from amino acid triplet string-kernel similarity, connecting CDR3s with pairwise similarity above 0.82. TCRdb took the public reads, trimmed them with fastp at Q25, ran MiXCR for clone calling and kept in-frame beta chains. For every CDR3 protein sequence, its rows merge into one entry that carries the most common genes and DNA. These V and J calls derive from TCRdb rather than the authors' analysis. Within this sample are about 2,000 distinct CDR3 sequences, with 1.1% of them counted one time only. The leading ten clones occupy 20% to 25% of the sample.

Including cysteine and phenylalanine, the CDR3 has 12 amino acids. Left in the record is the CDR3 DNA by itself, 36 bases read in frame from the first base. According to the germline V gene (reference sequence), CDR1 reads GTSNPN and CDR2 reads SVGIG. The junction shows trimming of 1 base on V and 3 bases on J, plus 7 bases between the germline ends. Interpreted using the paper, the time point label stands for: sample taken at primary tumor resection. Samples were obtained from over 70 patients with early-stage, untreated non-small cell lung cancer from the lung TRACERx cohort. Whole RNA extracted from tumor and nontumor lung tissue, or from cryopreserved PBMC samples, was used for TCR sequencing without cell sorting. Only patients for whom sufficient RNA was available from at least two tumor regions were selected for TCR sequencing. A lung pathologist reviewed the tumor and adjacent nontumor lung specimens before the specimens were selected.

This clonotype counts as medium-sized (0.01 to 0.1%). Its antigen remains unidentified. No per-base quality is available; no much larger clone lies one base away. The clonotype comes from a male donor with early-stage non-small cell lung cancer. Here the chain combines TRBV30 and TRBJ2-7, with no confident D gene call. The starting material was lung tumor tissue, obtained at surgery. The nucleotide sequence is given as TGTGCCTGGAGTGGAAGGTTCTACGAGCAGTACTTC. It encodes CAWSGRFYEQYF.